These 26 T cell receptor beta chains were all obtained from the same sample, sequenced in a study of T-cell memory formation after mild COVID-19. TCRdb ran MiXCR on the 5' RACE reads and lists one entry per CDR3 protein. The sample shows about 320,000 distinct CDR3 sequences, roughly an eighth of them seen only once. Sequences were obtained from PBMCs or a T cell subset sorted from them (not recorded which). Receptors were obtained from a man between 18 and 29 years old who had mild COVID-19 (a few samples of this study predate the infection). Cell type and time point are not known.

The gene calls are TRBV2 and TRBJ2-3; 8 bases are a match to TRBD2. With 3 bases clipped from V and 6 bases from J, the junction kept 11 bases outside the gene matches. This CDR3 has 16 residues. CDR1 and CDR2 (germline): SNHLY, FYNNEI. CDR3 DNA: TGTGCCAGCAGTGATAGCAGCGGGGGAAGTGCGGATACGCAGTATTTT. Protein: CASSDSSGGSADTQYF.

The CDR3 DNA reads as TGTGCCAGCAGCCCACAGGGATCCAATGAGCAGTTCTTC. The encoded protein is CASSPQGSNEQFF. The rearrangement uses TRBV6-2 or TRBV6-3 and TRBJ2-1; maybe TRBD1 (6 bases). Germline assignment: CDR1 MNHEY and CDR2 SVGEGT. The CDR3 runs to 13 residues. The V and J ends lost 6 bases and 6 bases respectively, with 12 bases between them.

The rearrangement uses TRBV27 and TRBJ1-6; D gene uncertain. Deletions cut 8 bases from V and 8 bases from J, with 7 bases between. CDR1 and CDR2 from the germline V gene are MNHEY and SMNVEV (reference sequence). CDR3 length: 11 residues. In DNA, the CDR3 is TGTGCCAGCGGACTAGATTCACCCCTCCACTTT. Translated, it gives CASGLDSPLHF.

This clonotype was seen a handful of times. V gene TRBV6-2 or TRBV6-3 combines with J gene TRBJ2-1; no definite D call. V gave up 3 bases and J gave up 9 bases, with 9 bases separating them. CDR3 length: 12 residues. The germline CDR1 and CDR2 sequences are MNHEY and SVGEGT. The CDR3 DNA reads TGTGCCAGCAGTTATCCCGTAGGTGAGCAGTTCTTC. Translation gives CASSYPVGEQFF.

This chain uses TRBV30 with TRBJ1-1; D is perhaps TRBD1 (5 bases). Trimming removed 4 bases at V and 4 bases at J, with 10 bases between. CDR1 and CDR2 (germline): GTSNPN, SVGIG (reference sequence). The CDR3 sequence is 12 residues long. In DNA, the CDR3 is TGTGCCTGGACAGGGTTAGGCACTGAAGCTTTCTTT. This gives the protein CAWTGLGTEAFF. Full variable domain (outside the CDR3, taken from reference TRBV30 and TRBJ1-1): SQTIHQWPATLVQPVGSPLSLECTVEGTSNPNLYWYRQAAGRGLQLLFYSVGIGQISSEVPQNLSASRPQDRQFILSSKKLLLSDSGFYLCAWTGLGTEAFFGQGTRLTVV.

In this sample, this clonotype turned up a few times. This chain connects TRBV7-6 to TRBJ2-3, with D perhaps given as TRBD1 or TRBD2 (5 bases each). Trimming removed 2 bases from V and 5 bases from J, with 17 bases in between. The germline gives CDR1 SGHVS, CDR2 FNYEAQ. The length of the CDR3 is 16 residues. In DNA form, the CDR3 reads TGTGCCAGCAGCTTACGGGGCGGCCGGCGGAGAGATACGCAGTATTTT. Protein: CASSLRGGRRRDTQYF. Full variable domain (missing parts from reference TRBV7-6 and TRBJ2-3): GAGVSQSPRYKVTKRGQDVALRCDPISGHVSLYWYRQALGQGPEFLTYFNYEAQQDKSGLPNDRFSAERPEGSISTLTIQRTEQRDSAMYRCASSLRGGRRRDTQYFGPGTRLTVL.

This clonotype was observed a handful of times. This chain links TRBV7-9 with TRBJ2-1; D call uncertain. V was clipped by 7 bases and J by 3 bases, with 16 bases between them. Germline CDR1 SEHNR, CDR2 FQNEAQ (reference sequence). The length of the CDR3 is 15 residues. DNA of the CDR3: TGTGCCAGCATCCCGACGAGGCAATTCTACAATGAGCAGTTCTTC. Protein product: CASIPTRQFYNEQFF.

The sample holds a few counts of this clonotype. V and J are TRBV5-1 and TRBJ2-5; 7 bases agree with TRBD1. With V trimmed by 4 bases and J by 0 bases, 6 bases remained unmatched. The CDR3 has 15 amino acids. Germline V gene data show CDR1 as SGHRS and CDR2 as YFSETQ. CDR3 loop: CASSPGTAYQETQYF. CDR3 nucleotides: TGCGCCAGCAGCCCAGGGACAGCGTACCAAGAGACCCAGTACTTC.

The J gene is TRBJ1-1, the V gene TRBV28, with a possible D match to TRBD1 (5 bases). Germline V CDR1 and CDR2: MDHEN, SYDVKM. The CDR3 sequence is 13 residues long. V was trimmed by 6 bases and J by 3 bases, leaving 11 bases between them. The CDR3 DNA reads TGTGCCAGCAGAAGGGGACTCTACACTGAAGCTTTCTTT. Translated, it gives CASRRGLYTEAFF.

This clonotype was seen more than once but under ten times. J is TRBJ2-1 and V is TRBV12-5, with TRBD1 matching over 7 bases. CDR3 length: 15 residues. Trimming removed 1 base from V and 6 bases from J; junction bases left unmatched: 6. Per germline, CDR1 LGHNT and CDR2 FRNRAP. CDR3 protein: CASGLDRGSPNEQFF. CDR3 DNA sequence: TGTGCTAGTGGTTTGGACAGGGGAAGCCCCAATGAGCAGTTCTTC.

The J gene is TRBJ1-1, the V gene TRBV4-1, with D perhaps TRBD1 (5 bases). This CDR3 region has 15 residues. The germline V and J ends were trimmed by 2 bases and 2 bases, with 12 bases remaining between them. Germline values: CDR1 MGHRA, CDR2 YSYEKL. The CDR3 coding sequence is TGCGCCAGCAGCCAAAGATGGGACCGAAACACTGAAGCTTTCTTT. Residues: CASSQRWDRNTEAFF.

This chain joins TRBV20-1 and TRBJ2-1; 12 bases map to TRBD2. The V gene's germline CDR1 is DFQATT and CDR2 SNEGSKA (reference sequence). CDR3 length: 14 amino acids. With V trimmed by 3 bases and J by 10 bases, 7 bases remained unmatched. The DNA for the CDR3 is TGCAGTGCTAGTACTAGCGGGGGGCTCGGAGAGCAGTTCTTC. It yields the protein CSASTSGGLGEQFF.

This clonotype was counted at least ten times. The CDR3 region has the DNA TGTGCCAGCAGCAGACAGGGGAATTCACCCCTCCACTTT. It is translated as CASSRQGNSPLHF. V is TRBV6-5 and J is TRBJ1-6, with 8 bases that match TRBD1. Germline loops: CDR1 MNHEY, CDR2 SVGAGI. V trimming: 6 bases; J trimming: 7 bases; junction bases outside the gene matches: 2. The CDR3 runs to 13 residues.

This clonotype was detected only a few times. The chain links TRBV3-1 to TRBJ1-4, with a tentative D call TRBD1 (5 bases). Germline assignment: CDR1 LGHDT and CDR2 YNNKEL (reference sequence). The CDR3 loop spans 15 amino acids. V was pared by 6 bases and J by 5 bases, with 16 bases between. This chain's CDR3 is CASRRTLTENEKLFF. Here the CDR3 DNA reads TGTGCCAGCAGACGGACATTGACCGAAAATGAAAAACTGTTTTTT.

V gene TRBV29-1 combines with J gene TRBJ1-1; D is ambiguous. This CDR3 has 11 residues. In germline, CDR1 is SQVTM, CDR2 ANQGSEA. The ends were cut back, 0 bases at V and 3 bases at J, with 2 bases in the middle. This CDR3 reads CSVEDYTEAFF. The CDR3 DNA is TGCAGCGTTGAAGATTACACTGAAGCTTTCTTT. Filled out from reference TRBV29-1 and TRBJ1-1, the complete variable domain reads SAVISQKPSRDICQRGTSLTIQCQVDSQVTMMFWYRQQPGQSLTLIATANQGSEATYESGFVIDKFPISRPNLTFSTLTVSNMSPEDSSIYLCSVEDYTEAFFGQGTRLTVV.

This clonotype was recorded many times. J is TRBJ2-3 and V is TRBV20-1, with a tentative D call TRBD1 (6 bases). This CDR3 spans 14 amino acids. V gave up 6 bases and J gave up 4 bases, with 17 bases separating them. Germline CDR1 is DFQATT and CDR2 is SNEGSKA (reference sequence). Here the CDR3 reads CSANTGLWADTQYF. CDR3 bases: TGCAGTGCGAACACAGGGTTGTGGGCAGATACGCAGTATTTT.

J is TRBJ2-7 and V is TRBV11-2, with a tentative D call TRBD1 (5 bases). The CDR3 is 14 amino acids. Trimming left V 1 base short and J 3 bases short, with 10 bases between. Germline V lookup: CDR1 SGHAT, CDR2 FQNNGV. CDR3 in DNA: TGTGCCAGCAGCTTAGGCCCCCAGGGCTACGAGCAGTACGTC. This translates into CASSLGPQGYEQYV.

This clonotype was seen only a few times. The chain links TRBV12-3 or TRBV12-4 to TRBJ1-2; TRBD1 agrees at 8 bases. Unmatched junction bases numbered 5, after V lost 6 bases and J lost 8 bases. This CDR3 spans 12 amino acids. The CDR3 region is CASRQGATGYTF. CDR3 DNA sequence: TGTGCCAGCAGGCAGGGGGCGACGGGCTACACCTTC.

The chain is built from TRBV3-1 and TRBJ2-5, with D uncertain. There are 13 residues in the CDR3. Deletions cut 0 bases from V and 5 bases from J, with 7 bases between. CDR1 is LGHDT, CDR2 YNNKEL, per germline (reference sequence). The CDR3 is CASSQEGRETQYF. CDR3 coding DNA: TGTGCCAGCAGCCAAGAAGGAAGGGAGACCCAGTACTTC.

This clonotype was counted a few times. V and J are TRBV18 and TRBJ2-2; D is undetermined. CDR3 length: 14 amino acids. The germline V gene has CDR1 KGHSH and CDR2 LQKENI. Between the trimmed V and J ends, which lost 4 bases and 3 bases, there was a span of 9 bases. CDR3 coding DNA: TGTGCCAGCTCACTGGACGGGTACACCGGGGAGCTGTTTTTT. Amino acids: CASSLDGYTGELFF.

The CDR3 region is CASSLGPLGGEQFF. CDR3 DNA sequence: TGTGCCAGCAGCTTGGGGCCCTTGGGTGGTGAGCAGTTCTTC. The chain has TRBV7-9 and TRBJ2-1, with D possibly TRBD1 on 5 matching bases. Germline lookup yields CDR1 SEHNR and CDR2 FQNEAQ (reference sequence). The CDR3 covers 14 residues. V was cut by 3 bases and J by 9 bases, with 15 bases left in between.

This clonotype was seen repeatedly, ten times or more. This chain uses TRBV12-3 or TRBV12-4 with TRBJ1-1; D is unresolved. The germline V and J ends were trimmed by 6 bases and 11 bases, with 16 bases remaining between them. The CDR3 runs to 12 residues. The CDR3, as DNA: TGTGCCAGCAGCCCCCCGGGGAAGAAGGCTTTCTTT. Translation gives CASSPPGKKAFF.

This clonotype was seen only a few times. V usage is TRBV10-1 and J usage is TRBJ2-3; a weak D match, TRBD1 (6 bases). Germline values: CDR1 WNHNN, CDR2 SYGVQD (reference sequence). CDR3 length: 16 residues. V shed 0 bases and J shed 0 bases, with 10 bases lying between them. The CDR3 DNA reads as TGCGCCAGCAGTGAGTCCGGGACACCTAGCACAGATACGCAGTATTTT. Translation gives CASSESGTPSTDTQYF.

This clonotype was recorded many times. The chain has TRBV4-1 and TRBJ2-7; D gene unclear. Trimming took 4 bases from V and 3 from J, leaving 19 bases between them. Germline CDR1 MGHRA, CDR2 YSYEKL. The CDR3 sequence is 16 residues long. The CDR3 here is CASSPLGRSAHYEQYF. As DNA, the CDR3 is TGCGCCAGCAGCCCCCTCGGCCGGAGCGCCCACTACGAGCAGTACTTC.

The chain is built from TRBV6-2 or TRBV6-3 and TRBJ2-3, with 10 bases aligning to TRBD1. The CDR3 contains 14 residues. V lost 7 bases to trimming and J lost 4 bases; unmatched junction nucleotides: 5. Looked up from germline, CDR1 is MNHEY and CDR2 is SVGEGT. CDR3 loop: CASILTGGADTQYF. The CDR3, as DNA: TGTGCCAGCATATTGACAGGGGGCGCAGATACGCAGTATTTT.

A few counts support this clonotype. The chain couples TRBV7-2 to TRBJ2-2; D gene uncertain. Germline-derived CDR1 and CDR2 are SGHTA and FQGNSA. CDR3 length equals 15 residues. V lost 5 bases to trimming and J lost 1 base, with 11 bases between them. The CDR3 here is CASSALGWNTGELFF. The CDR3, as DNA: TGTGCCAGCAGCGCCCTCGGGTGGAACACCGGGGAGCTGTTTTTT. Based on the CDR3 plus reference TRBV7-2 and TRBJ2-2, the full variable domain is GAGVSQSPSNKVTEKGKDVELRCDPISGHTALYWYRQSLGQGLEFLIYFQGNSAPDKSGLPSDRFSAERTGGSVSTLTIQRTQQEDSAVYLCASSALGWNTGELFFGEGSRLTVL.